Listed below are T cell receptor beta chains from one sample, sequenced in a study of response to subunit inactivated influenza vaccine. TCRdb re-called the RT-PCR reads with MiXCR, one entry per CDR3 protein. The sample yields around 600,000 distinct CDR3 sequences, 11% seen once. These data were likewise used in another study, on T cells expressing NK-cell markers.

The sequences come from PBMCs from blood, collected on the day of vaccination. These receptors were collected from a middle-aged man who received an inactivated influenza vaccine. CDR3s include the opening cysteine and the closing phenylalanine or tryptophan. D genes are given only for firm matches. Not every row has a clone size; where given, it reads once, few, many or a size class.

TGTGCCAGCAGAACCAACAGGGGGATCTACGAGCAGTACTTC	CASRTNRGIYEQYF	TRBD1	NA	TRBV6-2/TRBV6-3	TRBJ2-7
TGTGCCAGCAAGAGACAGAGCCAAGAGACCCAGTACTTC	CASKRQSQETQYF	NA	few	TRBV28	TRBJ2-5
TGCGCCAGCAGCCAAGATGGGGTGGCAACTAATGAAAAACTGTTTTTT	CASSQDGVATNEKLFF	NA	NA	TRBV4-3	TRBJ1-4
TGTGCCAGCAGCCAACCGGGCGGGGGCCGGGGCACAGATACGCAGTATTTT	CASSQPGGGRGTDTQYF	NA	few	TRBV4-2	TRBJ2-3
TGTGCCAGCAGCTTAGTGGGAAGGGCAGGGGGCGGTGAGACCCAGTACTTC	CASSLVGRAGGGETQYF	TRBD1	NA	TRBV11-2	TRBJ2-5
TGCGCCAGCAGCTGGTGGGGACTAGGCGGGGCCGGGGAGCTGTTTTTT	CASSWWGLGGAGELFF	TRBD2	NA	TRBV5-1	TRBJ2-2
TGCAGCGTTTGGGAGAGCAATCAGCCCCACCATTTT	CSVWESNQPHHF	NA	NA	TRBV29-1	TRBJ1-5
TGTGCCAGCAGTAGAGCTCGGGTTCTGCCGCCCGAGCAGTACTTC	CASSRARVLPPEQYF	NA	few	TRBV28	TRBJ2-7
TGTGCCACCAGCAGAGATCTCACAGCCGGGACAGCCCAGCATTTT	CATSRDLTAGTAQHF	TRBD1	few	TRBV15	TRBJ1-5
TGTGCCACTGTCGGGGGTCTGACCTACAATGAGCAGTTCTTC	CATVGGLTYNEQFF	NA	NA	TRBV2	TRBJ2-1
TGTGCCAGCAGCCAAGAGCAGACGAGTGCCGGGGAGCTGTTTTTT	CASSQEQTSAGELFF	NA	NA	TRBV4-2	TRBJ2-2